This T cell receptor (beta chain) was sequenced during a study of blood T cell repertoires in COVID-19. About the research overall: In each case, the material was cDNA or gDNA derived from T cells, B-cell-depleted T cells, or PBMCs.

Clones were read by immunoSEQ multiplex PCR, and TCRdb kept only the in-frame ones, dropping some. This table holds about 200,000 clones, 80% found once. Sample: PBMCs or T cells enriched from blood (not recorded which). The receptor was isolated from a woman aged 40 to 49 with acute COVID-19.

The CDR3 DNA is TGTGCCAGCAGCAAAGCGCCTCCCGGAGGGGTTACGAGCTCCTATAATTCACCCCTCCACTTT. Residues: CASSKAPPGGVTSSYNSPLHF. The chain recombines TRBV21-1 with TRBJ1-6. TRBV21-1 is assigned pseudogene status. The CDR3 length is 21 residues.